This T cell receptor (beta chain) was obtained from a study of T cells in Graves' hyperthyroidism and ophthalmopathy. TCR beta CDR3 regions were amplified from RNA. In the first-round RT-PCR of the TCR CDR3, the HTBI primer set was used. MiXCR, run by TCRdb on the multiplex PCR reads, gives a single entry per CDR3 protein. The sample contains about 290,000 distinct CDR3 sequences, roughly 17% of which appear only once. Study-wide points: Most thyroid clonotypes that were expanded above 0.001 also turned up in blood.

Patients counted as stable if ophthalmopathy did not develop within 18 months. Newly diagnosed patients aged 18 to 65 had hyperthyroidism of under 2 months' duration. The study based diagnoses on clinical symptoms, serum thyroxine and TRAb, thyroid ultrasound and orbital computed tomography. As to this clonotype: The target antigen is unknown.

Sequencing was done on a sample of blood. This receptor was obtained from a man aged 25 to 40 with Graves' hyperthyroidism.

This chain's CDR3 is CSVPLRGSGSSYNEQFF. The CDR3, as DNA: TGCAGCGTTCCACTAAGGGGTAGCGGGAGCTCCTACAATGAGCAGTTCTTC. This sequence joins TRBV29-1 and TRBJ2-1, with 9 bases matching TRBD2. The CDR3 contains 17 residues. With V trimmed by 5 bases and J by 0 bases, 11 bases remained unmatched. Looked up from germline, CDR1 is SQVTM and CDR2 is ANQGSEA.